The 27 T cell receptor beta chains listed next were all sequenced from one sample in a study of cytomegalovirus exposure and HLA in healthy donors. Vbeta (60) and Jbeta (13) primers were used in the PCR. Clones were sequenced by immunoSEQ multiplex PCR, and TCRdb holds only the in-frame ones, with some missing. The profile shows around 150,000 clones, roughly 70% of them singletons. Sequencing was performed on PBMCs. The receptors stem from a man aged 25-45 years in good health and CMV-seropositive.

The CDR3 DNA follows: TGTGCCAGCTCACCACTTCAGGAATCCAATGAGCAGTTCTTC. Amino acids: CASSPLQESNEQFF. J is TRBJ2-1 and V is TRBV18; no reliable D call. The V gene lost 1 base and the J gene lost 6 bases, with 10 bases spanning the gap. The V gene's germline CDR1 is KGHSH and CDR2 LQKENI. This CDR3 comprises 14 residues.

The chain joins TRBV9 to TRBJ1-3, with D maybe TRBD1 (5 bases). CDR1 is SGDLS and CDR2 is YYNGEE in the germline V gene. The V gene lost 3 bases and the J gene lost 2 bases, with 9 bases spanning the gap. CDR3 length: 14 amino acids. CDR3 DNA sequence: TGTGCCAGCAGCGCGACAGTTACTGGAAACACCATATATTTT. Translating gives CASSATVTGNTIYF.

This clone has only a few counts. The chain joins TRBV2 to TRBJ2-7, with D possibly TRBD1 on 5 matching bases. The V gene lost 5 bases and the J gene lost 7 bases, with 9 bases spanning the gap. This CDR3 has 11 amino acids. Germline CDR1 and CDR2: SNHLY and FYNNEI. CDR3 bases: TGTGCCAGCAGTCCAAGACAGGAGCAGTACTTC. This gives the protein CASSPRQEQYF.

J is TRBJ1-1 and V is TRBV11-1; D ambiguous. Trimming stripped 4 bases from V and 1 base from J, with 10 bases between. The germline CDR1 and CDR2 sequences are SGHAT and FQDESV (reference sequence). The CDR3 spans 14 residues. As DNA, the CDR3 is TGTGCCAGCAGCTCTCATACCGGGAACACTGAAGCTTTCTTT. Protein: CASSSHTGNTEAFF. The full variable domain, in which reference TRBV11-1 and TRBJ1-1 provide the parts outside the CDR3, is EAEVAQSPRYKITEKSQAVAFWCDPISGHATLYWYRQILGQGPELLVQFQDESVVDDSQLPKDRFSAERLKGVDSTLKIQPAELGDSAMYLCASSSHTGNTEAFFGQGTRLTVV.

This clone occurred once. This chain uses TRBV5-1 with TRBJ2-4, with D hard to call. The CDR3 is 11 residues long. Trimming cost V 5 bases and J 9 bases, with 9 bases left between them. Germline CDR1 is SGHRS and CDR2 is YFSETQ. The CDR3 DNA reads as TGCGCCAGCAGTCTTTCGGGCATTCAGTACTTC. This gives the protein CASSLSGIQYF.

This clone was seen just once. V is TRBV12-5 and J is TRBJ2-7, with 8 bases lining up with TRBD2. The length of the CDR3 is 15 residues. Germline assignment: CDR1 LGHNT and CDR2 FRNRAP. V shed 2 bases, J shed 3 bases, and the junction held 6 bases outside the gene matches. CDR3 in DNA: TGTGCTAGTGGTTTGTCCAGCGGGAGTCACTACGAGCAGTACTTC. It translates to CASGLSSGSHYEQYF.

This clone was recorded a few times. The chain joins TRBV7-9 to TRBJ1-2; 7 nucleotides match TRBD1. The germline gives CDR1 SEHNR, CDR2 FQNEAQ (reference sequence). Trimming took 3 bases from V and 8 from J; bases not matched to a gene: 15. This CDR3 comprises 16 residues. Written as DNA, the CDR3 is TGTGCCAGCAGCTTCTCAGGACAGGTGATTTTAGAGGGCTACACCTTC. It is translated as CASSFSGQVILEGYTF.

The chain recombines TRBV5-4 with TRBJ2-2, with D perhaps TRBD2 (5 bases). Germline assignment: CDR1 SGHNT and CDR2 YYREEE (reference sequence). The CDR3 extends over 17 amino acids. Trimming cost V 0 bases and J 2 bases, with 14 bases left between them. The CDR3 DNA is TGTGCCAGCAGCTTGGGGCGGGCCACCGACAACACCGGGGAGCTGTTTTTT. Translation: CASSLGRATDNTGELFF.

V is TRBV27 and J is TRBJ2-3; the match to TRBD2 covers 12 bases. The J segment lost 5 bases and the V segment lost 2 bases, leaving 8 bases of the junction unmatched. This CDR3 comprises 17 residues. CDR1 is MNHEY and CDR2 is SMNVEV in the germline V gene (reference sequence). CDR3 sequence reads: CASSLPGLAGKIDTQYF. The CDR3 nucleotides read TGTGCCAGCAGTTTACCCGGACTAGCGGGAAAGATAGATACGCAGTATTTT.

This rearrangement joins TRBV7-3 to TRBJ2-3, with 8 bases matching TRBD2. The V gene end was trimmed by 5 bases and the J gene end by 8 bases; junction bases not matched to a gene: 9. This CDR3 spans 14 amino acids. Germline V gives CDR1 SGHTA, CDR2 FQGTGA. The CDR3 loop reads CASSPGGLGTTQYF. DNA for the CDR3: TGTGCCAGCAGCCCGGGGGGGTTAGGGACTACGCAGTATTTT.

The chain combines TRBV19 with TRBJ2-2, with D unclear. This CDR3 spans 17 amino acids. Looked up from germline, CDR1 is LNHDA and CDR2 is SQIVND (reference sequence). V was shortened by 9 bases and J by 3 bases, with 23 bases between the two germline ends. For the CDR3, the DNA is TGTGCCAGCGCGAGTATCTTTGGTAGCTATCACACCGGGGAGCTGTTTTTT. Translating it yields CASASIFGSYHTGELFF.

This chain connects TRBV7-9 to TRBJ2-7, with 7 bases lining up with TRBD2. Germline V gene sequence: CDR1 SEHNR, CDR2 FQNEAQ (reference sequence). Losses at the gene ends were 5 bases for V and 3 bases for J; bases not matched to a gene: 10. This CDR3 spans 15 amino acids. The DNA of the CDR3 is TGTGCCAGCAGCCCCCGGACTAGTTGGGACTACGAGCAGTACTTC. It translates to CASSPRTSWDYEQYF.

J is TRBJ2-5 and V is TRBV28; D perhaps matches TRBD2 (6 bases). The CDR3 is made up of 14 amino acids. Trimming left V 3 bases short and J 2 bases short, with 10 bases between. CDR1 and CDR2 (germline): MDHEN, SYDVKM. This chain's CDR3 is CASSFGGSQETQYF. The CDR3 region has the DNA TGTGCCAGCAGTTTTGGAGGGAGTCAAGAGACCCAGTACTTC.

The chain recombines TRBV5-1 with TRBJ2-7; 11 nucleotides line up with TRBD1. The length of the CDR3 is 16 residues. V gave up 5 bases and J gave up 3 bases; unmatched junction bases: 10. The germline V gene has CDR1 SGHRS and CDR2 YFSETQ. The CDR3 here is CASRISGTGGNYEQYF. In DNA form, the CDR3 reads TGCGCCAGCAGAATCTCCGGGACAGGGGGGAACTACGAGCAGTACTTC.

The chain couples TRBV12-5 to TRBJ1-1, with unresolved D. V was pared by 0 bases and J by 10 bases, with 9 bases between. The CDR3 is 12 amino acids. Germline loops: CDR1 LGHNT, CDR2 FRNRAP. The CDR3 here is CASGLVLSGAFF. CDR3 nucleotide sequence: TGTGCTAGTGGTTTGGTACTTAGCGGAGCTTTCTTT.

This chain joins TRBV7-2 and TRBJ1-5; perhaps TRBD1 as D (5 bases). The CDR3 is 16 amino acids. Trimming left V 2 bases short and J 5 bases short, with 16 bases between. Per the germline V gene, CDR1 is SGHTA and CDR2 is FQGNSA. CDR3 in amino acids: CASSLFQTALDQPQHF. Written as DNA, the CDR3 is TGTGCCAGCAGCTTATTTCAGACAGCGCTGGATCAGCCCCAGCATTTT.

CDR3 nucleotides: TGTGCCAGCTCACCGCCGGGACATCCCAACACTGAAGCTTTCTTT. Translated, it gives CASSPPGHPNTEAFF. The chain uses TRBV18 and TRBJ1-1, with a possible D match to TRBD1 (6 bases). Trimming shortened V by 3 bases and J by 2 bases, and 13 bases separated the two germline ends. The CDR3 totals 15 residues. Germline CDR1 reads KGHSH; CDR2 reads LQKENI. The full variable domain, its missing parts supplied by reference TRBV18 and TRBJ1-1, is NAGVMQNPRHLVRRRGQEARLRCSPMKGHSHVYWYRQLPEEGLKFMVYLQKENIIDESGMPKERFSAEFPKEGPSILRIQQVVRGDSAAYFCASSPPGHPNTEAFFGQGTRLTVV.

The genes are TRBV19 and TRBJ1-5; 8 positions agree with TRBD1. Germline V gene data show CDR1 as LNHDA and CDR2 as SQIVND (reference sequence). The CDR3 has 16 amino acids. With 6 bases clipped from V and 3 bases from J, the junction kept 10 bases outside the gene matches. CDR3 coding DNA: TGTGCCAGTAGCCAAAAGACAGGGGATTTCAATCAGCCCCAGCATTTT. Amino acids: CASSQKTGDFNQPQHF.

The chain carries TRBV5-1 and TRBJ2-7; perhaps TRBD2 as D (7 bases). The ends were cut back, 0 bases at V and 3 bases at J, with 16 bases in the middle. The CDR3 runs 16 residues. Germline CDR1 and CDR2: SGHRS and YFSETQ. CDR3 protein: CASSLVGGTQLYEQYF. CDR3 in DNA: TGCGCCAGCAGCTTGGTGGGGGGGACACAACTCTACGAGCAGTACTTC.

The chain carries TRBV9 and TRBJ2-6, with a weak D call TRBD1 (6 bases). Per the germline V gene, CDR1 is SGDLS and CDR2 is YYNGEE. Trimming shortened V by 3 bases and J by 0 bases, and 19 bases separated the two germline ends. The CDR3 consists of 19 residues. CDR3 sequence: CASSEKTGPIYSGANVLTF. The CDR3, as DNA: TGTGCCAGCAGCGAGAAGACAGGCCCTATCTACTCTGGGGCCAACGTCCTGACTTTC.

The chain employs TRBV7-7 and TRBJ2-5, with D hard to call. Per the germline V gene, CDR1 is SSHAT and CDR2 is FNYEAQ (reference sequence). V lost 3 bases and J lost 5, with 10 bases in between. The CDR3 loop spans 13 amino acids. The CDR3 protein is CASSLSRWETQYF. In DNA, the CDR3 is TGTGCCAGCAGCTTGAGCAGGTGGGAGACCCAGTACTTC. Full variable domain (missing parts from reference TRBV7-7 and TRBJ2-5): GAGVSQSPRYKVTKRGQDVTLRCDPISSHATLYWYQQALGQGPEFLTYFNYEAQPDKSGLPSDRFSAERPEGSISTLTIQRTEQRDSAMYRCASSLSRWETQYFGPGTRLLVL.

This clone was detected only once. The chain is built from TRBV5-1 and TRBJ2-1; TRBD2 aligns across 8 bases. The CDR3 totals 13 residues. Trimming took 4 bases from V and 7 from J; bases not matched to a gene: 4. Germline CDR1 and CDR2: SGHRS and YFSETQ. The CDR3: CASSQRERNEQFF. The CDR3, as DNA: TGCGCCAGCAGCCAGCGGGAGCGGAATGAGCAGTTCTTC.

This clone was seen more than once but under ten times. The chain links TRBV6-5 to TRBJ1-2; TRBD1 matches 7 bases. Germline-derived CDR1 and CDR2 are MNHEY and SVGAGI. The CDR3 is 13 amino acids. The junction had 2 bases not matched to a gene; V was cut back by 5 bases and J by 2 bases. The CDR3 is CASSRGQNYGYTF. The CDR3 region has the DNA TGTGCCAGCAGTCGGGGACAGAACTATGGCTACACCTTC.

About this clone itself: The same CDR3 can be traced to other DNA sequences in this sample. The chain recombines TRBV19 with TRBJ2-2, with D unclear. The CDR3 runs to 14 residues. CDR1 is LNHDA and CDR2 is SQIVND in the germline V gene (reference sequence). V lost 1 base and J 2 bases, leaving 5 bases between the germline ends. The DNA for the CDR3 is TGTGCCAGTAGTATAGGACAAAACACCGGGGAGCTGTTTTTT. Protein product: CASSIGQNTGELFF.

The genes are TRBV5-4 and TRBJ2-7; TRBD1 aligns across 8 bases. From germline, CDR1 is SGHNT and CDR2 YYREEE (reference sequence). The CDR3 spans 14 residues. Trimming cost V 4 bases and J 0 bases; bases outside gene matches: 3. CDR3 nucleotides: TGTGCCAGCAGCCAGGACAGGGTCTCCTACGAGCAGTACTTC. Its translation: CASSQDRVSYEQYF.

This clone was detected a few times. The chain carries TRBV6-5 and TRBJ2-3, with a weak D call TRBD1 (5 bases). Trimming took off 10 bases at V and 5 bases at J, with 16 bases between the two ends. Germline V gene lookup returns CDR1 MNHEY and CDR2 SVGAGI. The CDR3 has 13 amino acids. The CDR3 loop reads CAITSQDRDTQYF. The CDR3 DNA follows: TGTGCCATCACCAGTCAAGACAGAGATACGCAGTATTTT.

This clone was counted only a few times. This sequence joins TRBV5-6 and TRBJ2-7; 7 nucleotides line up with TRBD2. This CDR3 spans 14 amino acids. Losses at the gene ends were 2 bases for V and 0 bases for J; bases not matched to a gene: 2. Germline CDR1 reads SGHDT; CDR2 reads YYEEEE. The CDR3 loop is CASSFGGSSYEQYF. In nucleotides, the CDR3 is TGTGCCAGCAGCTTTGGCGGGAGCTCCTACGAGCAGTACTTC.